These 17 T cell receptor beta chains were all obtained from the same sample, sequenced in a study of T-cell memory formation after mild COVID-19. Using its own MiXCR run on the 5' RACE reads, TCRdb lists one record per CDR3 protein. The data contain 400,000 to 550,000 distinct CDR3 sequences, approximately 25% of them seen just once; the ten biggest clones take up under 15%. Input material: PBMCs or a T cell subset sorted from them (not recorded which). Receptor source: an adult woman who had mild COVID-19 (a few samples of this study predate the infection). Cell type and time point are not known.

CDR3 DNA: TGTGCCAGCAGCGTAGGCGGGGGGCCCCAAAACATTCAGTACTTC. It yields the protein CASSVGGGPQNIQYF. This rearrangement joins TRBV9 to TRBJ2-4; 8 nucleotides match TRBD2. The CDR3 consists of 15 residues. CDR1 SGDLS and CDR2 YYNGEE come from the germline V gene. V shed 0 bases, J shed 5 bases, and the junction held 4 bases outside the gene matches.

This clonotype was observed many times. The V call is TRBV9, the J call TRBJ2-7; 9 bases are shared with TRBD1. Germline trimming cut 4 bases from V and 6 bases from J; bases unmatched to any gene: 11. This CDR3 spans 15 amino acids. The germline V gene encodes CDR1 SGDLS and CDR2 YYNGEE. The CDR3 coding sequence is TGTGCCAGCAGCCCAACCCCCGGGACAGGGATCGAGCAGTACTTC. Translating gives CASSPTPGTGIEQYF.

The chain couples TRBV7-6 to TRBJ2-3; 13 nucleotides match TRBD2. The CDR3 totals 20 residues. With 4 bases clipped from V and 0 bases from J, the junction kept 13 bases outside the gene matches. The germline V gene has CDR1 SGHVS and CDR2 FNYEAQ. The CDR3 spells CASSSALGLAGDTSTDTQYF. The CDR3 DNA reads as TGTGCCAGCAGCTCGGCCCTCGGACTAGCGGGAGACACTAGCACAGATACGCAGTATTTT.

This clonotype has more than one count but fewer than ten. V is TRBV7-6 and J is TRBJ2-7; D is uncertain. The CDR3 extends over 16 amino acids. Trimming cost V 1 base and J 2 bases, with 15 bases left between them. CDR1 is SGHVS and CDR2 is FNYEAQ in the germline V gene. CDR3 amino acids: CASSLEPASHAYEQYF. DNA for the CDR3: TGTGCCAGCAGCTTAGAACCGGCCTCTCATGCCTACGAGCAGTACTTC.

In its sample, this clonotype was seen a few times. The chain combines TRBV4-2 with TRBJ2-1, with 7 bases matching TRBD1. The V and J ends lost 4 bases and 5 bases, in that order; junction bases with no gene match: 11. CDR1 and CDR2 from the germline V gene are LGHNA and YNFKEQ. CDR3 length: 16 residues. The CDR3: CASSLLPGQKNNEQFF. The CDR3 bases are TGTGCCAGCAGCCTTCTTCCGGGACAGAAGAACAATGAGCAGTTCTTC.

This clonotype was seen once. V usage is TRBV7-8 and J usage is TRBJ2-3; the D gene is possibly TRBD2 (7 bases). V was cut by 3 bases and J by 5 bases, with 18 bases left in between. CDR1 is SGHVS and CDR2 is FQNEAQ in the germline V gene. The CDR3 runs to 16 residues. The CDR3 DNA sequence: TGTGCCAGCAGCTTTAAAACTGGGGGGGCCGGAGATACGCAGTATTTT. Translating it yields CASSFKTGGAGDTQYF.

The table lists this clonotype with a few counts. The chain carries TRBV7-2 and TRBJ2-5; D is uncertain. V lost 0 bases and J lost 5, with 10 bases in between. The germline V gene has CDR1 SGHTA and CDR2 FQGNSA. The CDR3 sequence is 14 residues long. In nucleotides, the CDR3 is TGTGCCAGCAGCTTAGCATTCATCAGGGAGACCCAGTACTTC. It encodes CASSLAFIRETQYF.

The V call is TRBV6-5, the J call TRBJ2-7, with TRBD1 matching over 10 bases. Per the germline V gene, CDR1 is MNHEY and CDR2 is SVGAGI. V gave up 2 bases and J gave up 6 bases; unmatched junction bases: 10. CDR3 size: 16 residues. CDR3: CASSYEWGDRGGEQYF. The CDR3 bases are TGTGCCAGCAGTTACGAGTGGGGGGACAGGGGAGGCGAGCAGTACTTC.

This chain links TRBV7-6 with TRBJ2-1; D might be TRBD2 (5 bases). V lost 5 bases and J 8 bases, leaving 16 bases between the germline ends. In germline, CDR1 is SGHVS, CDR2 FNYEAQ. The CDR3 has 14 residues. The CDR3 sequence is CASSPWTASDEQFF. In DNA, the CDR3 is TGTGCCAGCAGCCCGTGGACTGCCAGCGATGAGCAGTTCTTC.

The chain joins TRBV7-2 to TRBJ2-5; D possibly corresponds to TRBD2 (6 bases). This CDR3 comprises 15 residues. Germline V gene data show CDR1 as SGHTA and CDR2 as FQGNSA. V shed 8 bases and J shed 2 bases, with 18 bases lying between them. DNA of the CDR3: TGTGCCAGCCAGAAACGGCGGGGTATACAAGAGACCCAGTACTTC. Its protein product is CASQKRRGIQETQYF.

V gene TRBV13 combines with J gene TRBJ1-1; 7 nucleotides align to TRBD1. Germline CDR1 and CDR2: PRHDT and FYEKMQ (reference sequence). CDR3 length: 16 amino acids. V was clipped by 5 bases and J by 5 bases; unmatched bases: 14. The CDR3 region is CASSAQKQGRGTEAFF. DNA of the CDR3: TGTGCCAGCAGCGCACAGAAACAGGGGAGAGGGACTGAAGCTTTCTTT. The full variable domain, in which reference TRBV13 and TRBJ1-1 provide the parts outside the CDR3, is AAGVIQSPRHLIKEKRETATLKCYPIPRHDTVYWYQQGPGQDPQFLISFYEKMQSDKGSIPDRFSAQQFSDYHSELNMSSLELGDSALYFCASSAQKQGRGTEAFFGQGTRLTVV.

CDR3: CASSPLRIGSPYGYTF. CDR3 DNA: TGTGCCAGCAGCCCGCTTAGGATAGGGTCCCCCTATGGCTACACCTTC. The genes are TRBV11-2 and TRBJ1-2; unclear D gene. The V gene's germline CDR1 is SGHAT and CDR2 FQNNGV. Trimming shortened V by 5 bases and J by 4 bases, and 20 bases separated the two germline ends. This CDR3 is built from 16 residues.

Here the CDR3 DNA reads TGCAGTGCTAGACCCTCCTCGGACAGGGTGGACACTGAAGCTTTCTTT. Amino acid sequence: CSARPSSDRVDTEAFF. This rearrangement joins TRBV20-1 to TRBJ1-1; TRBD1 matches at 8 bases. The CDR3 sequence is 16 residues long. V was clipped by 2 bases and J by 3 bases; unmatched bases: 11. Per germline, CDR1 DFQATT and CDR2 SNEGSKA (reference sequence).

This clonotype has a handful of counts. This chain links TRBV10-3 with TRBJ1-1; 9 nucleotides align to TRBD1. Losses at the gene ends were 7 bases for V and 4 bases for J; bases not matched to a gene: 10. The CDR3 is 15 amino acids. Germline assignment: CDR1 ENHRY and CDR2 SYGVKD. In nucleotides, the CDR3 is TGTGCCATCAAACCGGGACAGGGAGTCGGCACTGAAGCTTTCTTT. It is translated as CAIKPGQGVGTEAFF.

The chain joins TRBV10-3 to TRBJ2-4, with unresolved D. The germline gives CDR1 ENHRY, CDR2 SYGVKD. Trimming took off 3 bases at V and 0 bases at J, with 15 bases between the two ends. This CDR3 is 17 amino acids long. As DNA, the CDR3 is TGTGCCATCAGTGAACGGGTAAACACACTAGCCAAAAACATTCAGTACTTC. Translation: CAISERVNTLAKNIQYF.

The chain couples TRBV7-8 to TRBJ2-7; TRBD2 matches at 7 bases. The J segment lost 5 bases and the V segment lost 3 bases, leaving 10 bases of the junction unmatched. The CDR3 sequence is 15 residues long. Germline CDR1 and CDR2: SGHVS and FQNEAQ. CDR3 sequence reads: CASSLSLGGSNEQYF. In nucleotides, the CDR3 is TGTGCCAGCAGCTTGTCACTAGGCGGGAGCAACGAGCAGTACTTC. The full variable domain, its missing parts supplied by reference TRBV7-8 and TRBJ2-7, is GAGVSQSPRYKVAKRGQDVALRCDPISGHVSLFWYQQALGQGPEFLTYFQNEAQLDKSGLPSDRFFAERPEGSVSTLKIQRTQQEDSAVYLCASSLSLGGSNEQYFGPGTRLTVT.

This chain uses TRBV2 with TRBJ1-6; D unresolved. Germline V gives CDR1 SNHLY, CDR2 FYNNEI. This CDR3 spans 14 amino acids. The V gene lost 6 bases and the J gene lost 4 bases, with 10 bases spanning the gap. The CDR3 here is CASSGMGYNSPLHF. The CDR3 DNA sequence: TGTGCCAGCAGCGGCATGGGGTATAATTCACCCCTCCACTTT. Complete variable domain (other parts from reference TRBV2 and TRBJ1-6): EPEVTQTPSHQVTQMGQEVILRCVPISNHLYFYWYRQILGQKVEFLVSFYNNEISEKSEIFDDQFSVERPDGSNFTLKIRSTKLEDSAMYFCASSGMGYNSPLHFGNGTRLTVT.